One and the same sample provided the 29 T cell receptor beta chains below, sequenced in a study of sequential checkpoint blockade in melanoma (dated by TCRdb to about 2019). Library construction relied on the immunoSEQ multiplex PCR assay. TCRdb carries this immuneACCESS record with in-frame sequences only. Its versions omit some clonotypes, under half of them owing to an unresolved V gene in the studies checked, with the rest unexplained. A total of some 20,000 clones appear in this sample, 65% to 90% of them only once. The ten biggest clones cover about 51% of the sample. Taken with the paper, the label for treatment or condition translates to: randomized to nivolumab then ipilimumab (arm A) or the reverse (arm B). The starting material was CD8+ T cells sorted from blood (inferred from file names), obtained from a patient given nivolumab and ipilimumab in sequence. The receptors here all came from a human donor with melanoma.

The chain couples TRBV4-1 to TRBJ2-7; D is unclear. The CDR3 runs 12 residues. Germline values: CDR1 MGHRA, CDR2 YSYEKL. The V end was cut by 1 base, the J end by 3 bases, with 4 bases between. The CDR3 coding sequence is TGCGCCAGCAGCCAAGCGGGCTACGAGCAGTACTTC. Its translation is CASSQAGYEQYF.

This chain links TRBV7-2 with TRBJ1-2, with a tentative D call TRBD1 (5 bases). Deletions cut 1 base from V and 4 bases from J, with 19 bases between. Germline CDR1 reads SGHTA; CDR2 reads FQGNSA. The CDR3 sequence is 17 residues long. CDR3 sequence reads: CASSLVEQEGLGYGYTF. In nucleotides, the CDR3 is TGTGCCAGCAGCTTAGTGGAACAGGAAGGCCTAGGCTATGGCTACACCTTC.

This chain connects TRBV9 to TRBJ2-7; perhaps TRBD2 as D (5 bases). The length of the CDR3 is 15 residues. The ends were cut back, 2 bases at V and 2 bases at J, with 14 bases in the middle. Germline V lookup: CDR1 SGDLS, CDR2 YYNGEE. The CDR3 bases are TGTGCCAGCAGCGTTGACGGTCCGACTACCTACGAGCAGTACTTC. Translation: CASSVDGPTTYEQYF.

Only a few counts were recorded for this clone. The chain links TRBV9 to TRBJ2-1; the match to TRBD2 covers 14 bases. The length of the CDR3 is 15 residues. With V trimmed by 3 bases and J by 6 bases, 2 bases remained unmatched. Germline CDR1 and CDR2: SGDLS and YYNGEE. Here the CDR3 DNA reads TGTGCCAGCAGCGGACTAGCGGGGGGGCCCAATGAGCAGTTCTTC. Residues: CASSGLAGGPNEQFF.

This clone was seen a handful of times. The chain couples TRBV6-6 to TRBJ1-1; TRBD1 might be the D (5 bases). The CDR3 sequence is 12 residues long. Germline V gives CDR1 MNHNY, CDR2 SVGAGI (reference sequence). V was trimmed by 6 bases and J by 1 base, leaving 6 bases between them. The DNA of the CDR3 is TGTGCCAGCAGCGGGGGGAACACTGAAGCTTTCTTT. Translated, it gives CASSGGNTEAFF.

Of note for this clone: One junction end does not reproduce the germline sequence, and a read error may be involved. V usage is TRBV5-8 and J usage is TRBJ1-4; 8 bases map to TRBD1. Looked up from germline, CDR1 is SGHTS and CDR2 is YDEGEE. The CDR3 is made up of 16 amino acids. CDR3 amino acids: CASSQGGTGRNEKLFF. The CDR3 coding sequence is TGCGCCAGCAGCCAAGGGGGGACAGGACGGAATGAAAAACTGTTTTTT.

The chain links TRBV12-5 to TRBJ2-3, with TRBD1 matching 9 bases. The trim removed 0 bases at V and 6 bases at J, leaving 7 bases unmatched. This CDR3 is built from 16 residues. Germline CDR1 reads LGHNT; CDR2 reads FRNRAP. The CDR3 DNA is TGTGCTAGTGGTTTGGTGTTACAGGGGGCCGGGGATACGCAGTATTTT. This encodes CASGLVLQGAGDTQYF. The full variable domain, its missing parts supplied by reference TRBV12-5 and TRBJ2-3, is DARVTQTPRHKVTEMGQEVTMRCQPILGHNTVFWYRQTMMQGLELLAYFRNRAPLDDSGMPKDRFSAEMPDATLATLKIQPSEPRDSAVYFCASGLVLQGAGDTQYFGPGTRLTVL.

This chain uses TRBV2 with TRBJ1-1; no clear D. CDR1 and CDR2 from the germline V gene are SNHLY and FYNNEI. V gave up 0 bases and J gave up 2 bases, with 10 bases separating them. The CDR3 is 15 residues long. The CDR3 protein is CASSEALAQNTEAFF. The CDR3 bases are TGTGCCAGCAGTGAAGCTTTAGCTCAAAACACTGAAGCTTTCTTT.

The chain couples TRBV4-2 to TRBJ2-2; D perhaps matches TRBD1 (5 bases). This CDR3 is 18 amino acids long. Germline assignment: CDR1 LGHNA and CDR2 YNFKEQ. Trimming shortened V by 0 bases and J by 0 bases, and 14 bases separated the two germline ends. This CDR3 reads CASSQDGLGPPNTGELFF. CDR3 DNA sequence: TGTGCCAGCAGCCAAGATGGGCTGGGGCCCCCGAACACCGGGGAGCTGTTTTTT.

The V gene is TRBV20-1, the J gene TRBJ2-1; D possibly corresponds to TRBD2 (5 bases). Trimming removed 6 bases from V and 10 bases from J, with 13 bases in between. Germline V gives CDR1 DFQATT, CDR2 SNEGSKA (reference sequence). CDR3 length equals 11 residues. The CDR3 region has the DNA TGCAGTGCCCCAGGAGGTGGGGAGCAGTTCTTC. It translates to CSAPGGGEQFF.

The chain employs TRBV7-9 and TRBJ1-6; D gene ambiguous. V lost 3 bases to trimming and J lost 7 bases, with 10 bases between them. CDR3 size: 14 residues. Germline CDR1 SEHNR, CDR2 FQNEAQ (reference sequence). The CDR3 DNA is TGTGCCAGCAGCTTCAGGCAGGAAAATTCACCCCTCCACTTT. It codes for CASSFRQENSPLHF.

This clone has just a few counts. The chain is built from TRBV27 and TRBJ1-2, with 9 bases that match TRBD1. This CDR3 is built from 14 residues. CDR1 and CDR2 (germline): MNHEY, SMNVEV (reference sequence). With V trimmed by 5 bases and J by 6 bases, 7 bases remained unmatched. The CDR3: CASSEQGAWNGYTF. For the CDR3, the DNA is TGTGCCAGCAGTGAACAGGGGGCATGGAATGGCTACACCTTC.

This clone was recorded a few times. The V call is TRBV28, the J call TRBJ2-5; unclear D gene. CDR1 is MDHEN, CDR2 SYDVKM, per germline. Trimming removed 3 bases from V and 6 bases from J, with 14 bases in between. The CDR3 contains 14 residues. As DNA, the CDR3 is TGTGCCAGCAGTTTGGGTAGCTCGCCAAAGACCCAGTACTTC. Its protein is CASSLGSSPKTQYF.

In this sample, this clone turned up a few times. The chain couples TRBV19 to TRBJ2-6, with D possibly being TRBD1 (5 bases). The germline gives CDR1 LNHDA, CDR2 SQIVND (reference sequence). Trimming cost V 6 bases and J 2 bases, with 20 bases left between them. The CDR3 is 18 amino acids. CDR3 region: CASSTPGFSSTGANVLTF. The CDR3, as DNA: TGTGCCAGTAGCACCCCAGGGTTTTCCTCCACTGGGGCCAACGTCCTGACTTTC.

The V gene is TRBV28, the J gene TRBJ1-1; TRBD1 might be the D (5 bases). The CDR3 is 17 amino acids. The V gene's germline CDR1 is MDHEN and CDR2 SYDVKM. Deletions cut 3 bases from V and 4 bases from J, with 21 bases between. This chain's CDR3 is CASSLGFGRVPPTEAFF. In nucleotides, the CDR3 is TGTGCCAGCAGTTTGGGCTTCGGCAGGGTACCTCCCACTGAAGCTTTCTTT.

This clone was counted a few times. V gene TRBV19 combines with J gene TRBJ2-7, with D uncertain. The CDR3 covers 13 residues. V dropped 4 bases and J dropped 4 bases, with 11 bases sitting between them. The germline CDR1 and CDR2 sequences are LNHDA and SQIVND (reference sequence). The DNA for the CDR3 is TGTGCCAGTAGTAGCCCAACAGCTTACGAGCAGTACTTC. It translates to CASSSPTAYEQYF.

V and J are TRBV9 and TRBJ2-6; possibly TRBD1 for D (5 bases). V dropped 4 bases and J dropped 0 bases, with 17 bases sitting between them. Germline-derived CDR1 and CDR2 are SGDLS and YYNGEE. This CDR3 is 18 amino acids long. The CDR3 bases are TGTGCCAGCAGCCACTACCAGGGTCGAAGCTCTGGGGCCAACGTCCTGACTTTC. Translated: CASSHYQGRSSGANVLTF.

The J gene is TRBJ1-1, the V gene TRBV19; no clear D. The CDR3 contains 12 residues. The V gene lost 6 bases and the J gene lost 4 bases, with 9 bases spanning the gap. Germline assignment: CDR1 LNHDA and CDR2 SQIVND (reference sequence). CDR3 nucleotide sequence: TGTGCCAGTAGCTGGCCAGGCACTGAAGCTTTCTTT. As protein: CASSWPGTEAFF.

The chain joins TRBV4-3 to TRBJ1-1; tentative D call: TRBD1 (5 bases). Germline V gives CDR1 LGHNA, CDR2 YSLEER. V was cut by 0 bases and J by 3 bases, with 17 bases left in between. The CDR3 extends over 17 amino acids. Written as DNA, the CDR3 is TGCGCCAGCAGCCAAGATGGGGTGGGGGGATCAGACACTGAAGCTTTCTTT. Residues: CASSQDGVGGSDTEAFF.

CDR3 bases: TGTGCCAGCAGCTTAAGGGGTTATAGCAATCAGCCCCAGCATTTT. Translating it yields CASSLRGYSNQPQHF. The V call is TRBV7-8, the J call TRBJ1-5, with D perhaps TRBD1 (5 bases). Deletions cut 2 bases from V and 0 bases from J, with 8 bases between. The CDR3 spans 15 residues. Germline V lookup: CDR1 SGHVS, CDR2 FQNEAQ.

V usage is TRBV5-1 and J usage is TRBJ1-5; 7 bases agree with TRBD1. From germline, CDR1 is SGHRS and CDR2 YFSETQ. Unmatched junction bases numbered 7, after V lost 4 bases and J lost 3 bases. This CDR3 is 15 amino acids long. The CDR3 loop is CASSPEGGINQPQHF. Here the CDR3 DNA reads TGCGCCAGCAGCCCAGAAGGGGGCATCAATCAGCCCCAGCATTTT.

The CDR3: CASSPAYRGAPREQYF. CDR3 coding DNA: TGCGCCAGCAGCCCGGCTTATCGGGGGGCCCCCCGCGAGCAGTACTTC. The chain recombines TRBV5-1 with TRBJ2-7; perhaps TRBD2 as D (7 bases). V was trimmed by 4 bases and J by 6 bases, leaving 23 bases between them. The CDR3 runs to 16 residues. Germline V gives CDR1 SGHRS, CDR2 YFSETQ.

This chain uses TRBV6-1 with TRBJ1-2, with TRBD1 as a possible D gene (5 bases). The V and J ends lost 8 bases and 5 bases respectively, with 18 bases between them. CDR3 length: 14 amino acids. Per germline, CDR1 MNHNS and CDR2 SASEGT. In nucleotides, the CDR3 is TGTGCCAGCTCGGCCCTCGGAACAGGTTATGGCTACACCTTC. It translates to CASSALGTGYGYTF.

V and J are TRBV19 and TRBJ1-5, with a possible D match to TRBD1 (5 bases). Germline assignment: CDR1 LNHDA and CDR2 SQIVND (reference sequence). CDR3 length: 14 amino acids. Between the trimmed V and J ends, which lost 10 bases and 2 bases, there was a span of 15 bases. CDR3 coding DNA: TGTGCCACAATGGGGGGGTTGGGCAATCAGCCCCAGCATTTT. As protein: CATMGGLGNQPQHF.

This clone was recorded only once. The rearrangement uses TRBV18 and TRBJ2-7; TRBD2 agrees at 9 bases. Trimming cost V 4 bases and J 2 bases; bases outside gene matches: 3. The germline V gene encodes CDR1 KGHSH and CDR2 LQKENI. The CDR3 covers 14 residues. CDR3 DNA: TGTGCCAGCTCACTAGCGGGGGCTACCTACGAGCAGTACTTC. It encodes CASSLAGATYEQYF.

The chain employs TRBV5-5 and TRBJ1-2; 11 nucleotides line up with TRBD1. Losses at the gene ends were 4 bases for V and 5 bases for J; bases not matched to a gene: 10. There are 16 residues in the CDR3. The germline CDR1 and CDR2 sequences are SGHKS and YYEKEE (reference sequence). The CDR3 loop is CASSPGQGVSWYGYTF. The CDR3 DNA sequence: TGTGCCAGCAGCCCGGGACAGGGGGTATCGTGGTATGGCTACACCTTC.

The chain carries TRBV13 and TRBJ1-4, with TRBD1 as a possible D gene (6 bases). Deletions cut 0 bases from V and 3 bases from J, with 11 bases between. In germline, CDR1 is PRHDT, CDR2 FYEKMQ (reference sequence). The length of the CDR3 is 16 residues. The CDR3 nucleotides read TGTGCCAGCAGCTTAGGACAGGGACCGGCTAATGAAAAACTGTTTTTT. It specifies CASSLGQGPANEKLFF.

This chain uses TRBV5-8 with TRBJ2-7, with D perhaps TRBD1 (6 bases). The germline V gene has CDR1 SGHTS and CDR2 YDEGEE. Trimming cost V 0 bases and J 4 bases, with 11 bases left between them. This CDR3 is built from 14 residues. CDR3 nucleotide sequence: TGTGCCAGCAGCTTGGTACAGGGTAAATACGAGCAGTACTTC. Translating gives CASSLVQGKYEQYF.

As to this clone: A junction end diverges from the germline sequence, so it may reflect a read error. The gene calls are TRBV7-7 and TRBJ2-2; D gene uncertain. Looked up from germline, CDR1 is SSHAT and CDR2 is FNYEAQ (reference sequence). The CDR3 is 12 residues long. CDR3 sequence reads: CASSSRTGELFF. The CDR3 bases are TGTGCTAGCAGCTCTCGTACCGGGGAGCTGTTTTTT. The variable domain in full, with the rest retrieved from reference TRBV7-7 and TRBJ2-2, is GAGVSQSPRYKVTKRGQDVTLRCDPISSHATLYWYQQALGQGPEFLTYFNYEAQPDKSGLPSDRFSAERPEGSISTLTIQRTEQRDSAMYRCASSSRTGELFFGEGSRLTVL.